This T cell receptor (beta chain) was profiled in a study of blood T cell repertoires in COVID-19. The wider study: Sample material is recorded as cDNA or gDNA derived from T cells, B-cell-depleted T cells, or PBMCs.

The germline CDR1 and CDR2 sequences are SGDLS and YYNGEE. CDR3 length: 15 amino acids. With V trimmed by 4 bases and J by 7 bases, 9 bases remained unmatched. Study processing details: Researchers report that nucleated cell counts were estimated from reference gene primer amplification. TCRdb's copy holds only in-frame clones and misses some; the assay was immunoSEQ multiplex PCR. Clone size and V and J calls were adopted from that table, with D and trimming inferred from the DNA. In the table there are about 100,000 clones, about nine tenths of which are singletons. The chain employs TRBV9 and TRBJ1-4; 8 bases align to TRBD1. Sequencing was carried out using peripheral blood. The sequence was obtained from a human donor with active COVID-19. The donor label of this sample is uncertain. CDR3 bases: TGTGCCAGCAGCAACCAGGGGGCCACGGGTGAAAAACTGTTTTTT. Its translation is CASSNQGATGEKLFF.